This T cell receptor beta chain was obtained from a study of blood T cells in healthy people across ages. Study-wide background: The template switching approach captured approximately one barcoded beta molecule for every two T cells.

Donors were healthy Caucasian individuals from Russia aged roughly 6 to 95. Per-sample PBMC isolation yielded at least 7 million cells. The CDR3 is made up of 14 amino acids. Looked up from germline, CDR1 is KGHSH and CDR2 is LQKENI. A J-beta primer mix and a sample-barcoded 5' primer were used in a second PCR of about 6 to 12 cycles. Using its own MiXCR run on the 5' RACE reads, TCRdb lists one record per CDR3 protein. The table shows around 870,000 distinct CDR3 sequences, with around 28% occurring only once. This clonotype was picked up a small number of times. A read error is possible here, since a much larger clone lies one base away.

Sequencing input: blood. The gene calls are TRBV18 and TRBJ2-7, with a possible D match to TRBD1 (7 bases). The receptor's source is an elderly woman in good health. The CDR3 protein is CAGSPGDSTYEQYF. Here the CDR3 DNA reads TGTGCCGGCTCACCGGGGGACAGCACCTACGAGCAGTACTTC. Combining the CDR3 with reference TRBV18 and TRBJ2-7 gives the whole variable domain NAGVMQNPRHLVRRRGQEARLRCSPMKGHSHVYWYRQLPEEGLKFMVYLQKENIIDESGMPKERFSAEFPKEGPSILRIQQVVRGDSAAYFCAGSPGDSTYEQYFGPGTRLTVT.